The clone carrying this T cell receptor beta chain was counted at least ten times. Its target is not known. The germline gives CDR1 SGHAT, CDR2 FQNNGV. The germline V and J ends were trimmed by 5 bases and 3 bases, with 17 bases remaining between them. The CDR3 loop spans 15 amino acids. The sample comes from a study of regulatory T cells in long-lasting Graves disease. Study results and limitations: Thyroid tissue was not sampled; only peripheral blood was. Under persistent disease, TRBV28, TRBJ1-2 and TRBJ2-5 were used preferentially.

Time point of the sample: newly diagnosed GD, antithyroid drugs for less than 3 months. Generation of the TCR library employed RNA extracted from PBMCs. With iRepertoire HTBI primers and Arm-PCR of CDR3 regions, TCR beta libraries were built. Per the study methods: Detected in the samples were roughly 60 TRBV and 15 or so TRBJ segments. MiXCR was run by TCRdb on the multiplex PCR reads, yielding one entry per CDR3 protein. TCRdb, not the authors, supplied the V and J calls. The table includes 400,000 to 450,000 distinct CDR3 sequences, about 16% detected once. This same sample was also taken into another study, of T cells in Graves' hyperthyroidism and ophthalmopathy.

J is TRBJ2-7 and V is TRBV11-2; no reliable D call. The material was peripheral blood mononuclear cells (PBMCs), obtained at new diagnosis, from a patient treated with antithyroid drugs. The sequence came from a woman under 40 with Graves disease. The CDR3 DNA reads TGTGCCAGCAGCCTAAGGACGGTTTCTGACTACGAGCAGTACTTC. This encodes CASSLRTVSDYEQYF.